This TCR beta chain was sequenced for a study of blood T cell repertoires in COVID-19. Study context: Acute and convalescent COVID-19 samples came from the United States, Italy and Spain.

CDR3 length: 15 residues. This clone was detected a few times. The data were produced by immunoSEQ multiplex PCR, yet TCRdb's version contains in-frame clones alone and is incomplete. The sample records 110,000 to 150,000 clones, around 80% being singletons. Sequencing was performed on peripheral blood. The clonotype originates from a woman aged 60 to 75 with acute or convalescent COVID-19. The chain employs TRBV21-1 and TRBJ1-2. TRBV21-1 has pseudogene status. The DNA for the CDR3 is TGTGCCAGCAGCAACCAACCTGGGGAGATCCATGGCTACACCTTC. Translated, it gives CASSNQPGEIHGYTF.